Following are 28 T cell receptor beta chains from one sample sequenced in a study of cytomegalovirus exposure and HLA in healthy donors. Profiled with immunoSEQ multiplex PCR; TCRdb holds only in-frame clones, not every one. Among roughly 150,000 clones, more than 75% were seen once, and the ten largest hold 2.5% to 3.5%. The source material was PBMCs. The receptors stem from a young man in good health and CMV-seronegative.

This chain connects TRBV18 to TRBJ2-1; 14 nucleotides match TRBD2. The V gene end was trimmed by 6 bases and the J gene end by 1 base; junction bases not matched to a gene: 8. Germline CDR1 KGHSH, CDR2 LQKENI. The CDR3 runs to 18 residues. The chain's CDR3 is CASSPGLAGGSSYNEQFF. In DNA form, the CDR3 reads TGTGCCAGCTCCCCCGGACTAGCGGGAGGCAGTTCCTACAATGAGCAGTTCTTC.

The V call is TRBV7-9, the J call TRBJ2-1, with a possible D match to TRBD1 (5 bases). With 1 base removed from V and 0 bases from J, the gap between germline ends came to 10 bases. The CDR3 has 16 residues. Looked up from germline, CDR1 is SEHNR and CDR2 is FQNEAQ (reference sequence). The CDR3 loop is CASSLVGTGSYNEQFF. The CDR3 DNA reads as TGTGCCAGCAGCTTAGTAGGAACAGGCTCCTACAATGAGCAGTTCTTC.

This clone occurred a few times. V gene TRBV2 combines with J gene TRBJ2-1, with TRBD2 identical over 8 bases. With V trimmed by 6 bases and J by 0 bases, 10 bases remained unmatched. CDR1 and CDR2 (germline): SNHLY, FYNNEI. The CDR3 consists of 17 residues. This chain's CDR3 is CASRMTSEGRSYNEQFF. CDR3 DNA: TGTGCCAGCAGGATGACTAGCGAAGGACGCTCCTACAATGAGCAGTTCTTC. The full variable domain, in which reference TRBV2 and TRBJ2-1 provide the parts outside the CDR3, is EPEVTQTPSHQVTQMGQEVILRCVPISNHLYFYWYRQILGQKVEFLVSFYNNEISEKSEIFDDQFSVERPDGSNFTLKIRSTKLEDSAMYFCASRMTSEGRSYNEQFFGPGTRLTVL.

The chain links TRBV9 to TRBJ2-7, with 8 bases lining up with TRBD2. J lost 3 bases, V lost 0 bases, and 5 bases had no gene match. This CDR3 is built from 15 residues. CDR1 is SGDLS, CDR2 YYNGEE, per germline. The CDR3 nucleotides read TGTGCCAGCAGCGTAGATTTCCGGGGGGGCTACGAGCAGTACTTC. It is translated as CASSVDFRGGYEQYF.

This clone has a single count. The V call is TRBV11-2, the J call TRBJ1-1; possible D gene TRBD1, 5 bases. V was cut by 4 bases and J by 3 bases, with 12 bases left in between. Per germline, CDR1 SGHAT and CDR2 FQNNGV. The CDR3 totals 14 residues. CDR3 loop: CASSWGRGDTEAFF. DNA of the CDR3: TGTGCCAGCAGCTGGGGTCGGGGGGACACTGAAGCTTTCTTT.

The chain links TRBV18 to TRBJ1-2; 7 nucleotides align to TRBD1. This CDR3 has 13 residues. V dropped 3 bases and J dropped 4; count of bases not matched to a gene: 2. Germline assignment: CDR1 KGHSH and CDR2 LQKENI. In DNA form, the CDR3 reads TGTGCCAGCTCACCGGGGACAGTCTATGGCTACACCTTC. Its protein is CASSPGTVYGYTF.

The V call is TRBV6-1, the J call TRBJ1-5; a weak D match, TRBD1 (5 bases). Germline CDR1 reads MNHNS; CDR2 reads SASEGT. With 2 bases removed from V and 6 bases from J, the gap between germline ends came to 23 bases. CDR3 size: 18 residues. The CDR3 DNA is TGTGCCAGCAGTGAATGGGCAGGGAGGAAGCGGTTAGGTCAGCCCCAGCATTTT. It translates to CASSEWAGRKRLGQPQHF.

The V and J genes are TRBV7-2 and TRBJ1-3; D is unclear. The CDR3 length is 15 residues. Germline V gene data show CDR1 as SGHTA and CDR2 as FQGNSA. Trimming removed 5 bases at V and 0 bases at J, with 11 bases between. CDR3 coding DNA: TGTGCCAGCAGCCCTAGTGTGGGCTCTGGAAACACCATATATTTT. This encodes CASSPSVGSGNTIYF. The full variable domain, in which reference TRBV7-2 and TRBJ1-3 provide the parts outside the CDR3, is GAGVSQSPSNKVTEKGKDVELRCDPISGHTALYWYRQSLGQGLEFLIYFQGNSAPDKSGLPSDRFSAERTGGSVSTLTIQRTQQEDSAVYLCASSPSVGSGNTIYFGEGSWLTVV.

Here the CDR3 reads CASSLGQSVQDTQYF. The CDR3 region has the DNA TGTGCCAGCAGCTTAGGACAGAGCGTTCAAGATACGCAGTATTTT. The rearrangement links TRBV11-2 to TRBJ2-3; weak D call: TRBD1 (5 bases). CDR3 length: 15 amino acids. The germline V gene encodes CDR1 SGHAT and CDR2 FQNNGV. The V end was cut by 1 base, the J end by 5 bases, with 13 bases between.

Comments on this clone: Since the CDR3 does not end with the conserved phenylalanine or tryptophan, this likely comes from a read error. It is unclear where the CDR3 begins or ends on the DNA, so no DNA is shown, and the CDR3 is as TCRdb lists it. This sequence joins TRBV4-2 and TRBJ1-2; TRBD1 is the table's D call and was not checked against the DNA. Germline loops: CDR1 LGHNA, CDR2 YNFKEQ. The CDR3 sequence runs 13 residues, both termini included. The CDR3 sequence is CASSQEPGSSYSY.

This clone has more than one count but fewer than ten. V is TRBV6-5 and J is TRBJ2-7; possibly TRBD2 for D (5 bases). V gave up 0 bases and J gave up 3 bases, with 9 bases separating them. Germline CDR1 reads MNHEY; CDR2 reads SVGAGI. The CDR3 totals 14 residues. CDR3 sequence (DNA): TGTGCCAGCAGTTACTCGCGGAGGAGCTACGAGCAGTACTTC. Amino acid sequence: CASSYSRRSYEQYF.

V and J are TRBV2 and TRBJ1-2; no definite D call. This CDR3 has 13 amino acids. From germline, CDR1 is SNHLY and CDR2 FYNNEI. Trimming removed 7 bases at V and 0 bases at J, with 9 bases between. The chain's CDR3 is CASKEGANYGYTF. DNA of the CDR3: TGTGCCAGCAAGGAGGGAGCTAACTATGGCTACACCTTC.

The chain combines TRBV5-4 with TRBJ2-7; 8 bases map to TRBD2. Trimming took 2 bases from V and 1 from J; bases not matched to a gene: 5. Per germline, CDR1 SGHNT and CDR2 YYREEE (reference sequence). The CDR3 extends over 15 amino acids. The CDR3 DNA reads TGTGCCAGCAGCTTAGATAGCGGGGCGTCCTACGAGCAGTACTTC. This translates into CASSLDSGASYEQYF.

The chain joins TRBV7-8 to TRBJ1-4; D gene unclear. V lost 5 bases and J 7 bases, leaving 8 bases between the germline ends. Germline-derived CDR1 and CDR2 are SGHVS and FQNEAQ. The CDR3 covers 12 residues. Here the CDR3 reads CASSPLREKLFF. For the CDR3, the DNA is TGTGCCAGCAGCCCTCTCCGTGAAAAACTGTTTTTT.

The chain has TRBV5-1 and TRBJ2-7; 8 bases are a match to TRBD2. J was trimmed by 1 base and V by 5 bases; bases with no gene match: 5. This CDR3 has 14 amino acids. Germline CDR1 and CDR2: SGHRS and YFSETQ. CDR3 in DNA: TGCGCCAGCAGTGAACTAGCGGTTTCCTACGAGCAGTACTTC. Translating gives CASSELAVSYEQYF.

V usage is TRBV28 and J usage is TRBJ1-5; D may be TRBD1 (6 bases). CDR1 MDHEN and CDR2 SYDVKM come from the germline V gene. CDR3 size: 14 residues. Between the trimmed V and J ends, which lost 7 bases and 0 bases, there was a span of 10 bases. The CDR3 loop reads CASIGGNSNQPQHF. The CDR3, as DNA: TGTGCCAGCATTGGGGGCAATAGCAATCAGCCCCAGCATTTT.

The rearrangement joins TRBV20-1 to TRBJ2-1; the match to TRBD2 covers 9 bases. This CDR3 has 11 residues. The junction had 4 bases not matched to a gene; V was cut back by 6 bases and J by 10 bases. Germline V lookup: CDR1 DFQATT, CDR2 SNEGSKA (reference sequence). The CDR3 region is CSAIAGEEQFF. CDR3 coding DNA: TGCAGTGCCATAGCGGGAGAGGAGCAGTTCTTC.

This clone was observed a single time. The V gene is TRBV5-4, the J gene TRBJ2-1; 7 bases are a match to TRBD1. There are 14 residues in the CDR3. Germline V CDR1 and CDR2: SGHNT, YYREEE (reference sequence). The ends lost 7 bases at V and 4 bases at J; junction bases unmatched: 8. This chain's CDR3 is CASGDRDLYNEQFF. The CDR3 coding sequence is TGTGCCAGCGGAGACAGGGACCTATACAATGAGCAGTTCTTC.

The chain joins TRBV7-2 to TRBJ2-1, with 11 positions matching TRBD2. Per the germline V gene, CDR1 is SGHTA and CDR2 is FQGNSA. This CDR3 has 18 residues. V shed 4 bases and J 0 bases; nucleotides not matched to a gene: 8. CDR3 region: CASSSKPGTSGSYNEQFF. In DNA form, the CDR3 reads TGTGCCAGCAGCTCGAAACCCGGGACTAGCGGCTCCTACAATGAGCAGTTCTTC.

The genes are TRBV28 and TRBJ1-5, with D unclear. V was shortened by 3 bases and J by 5 bases, with 14 bases between the two germline ends. This CDR3 comprises 15 residues. From germline, CDR1 is MDHEN and CDR2 SYDVKM. The CDR3 protein is CASSFVGGKYQPQHF. DNA of the CDR3: TGTGCCAGCAGTTTTGTGGGAGGGAAGTATCAGCCCCAGCATTTT. The variable domain in full, with the rest retrieved from reference TRBV28 and TRBJ1-5, is DVKVTQSSRYLVKRTGEKVFLECVQDMDHENMFWYRQDPGLGLRLIYFSYDVKMKEKGDIPEGYSVSREKKERFSLILESASTNQTSMYLCASSFVGGKYQPQHFGDGTRLSIL.

The chain's CDR3 is CASSDPTGVPDYEQYF. The CDR3 DNA reads as TGTGCCAGCAGTGACCCGACAGGGGTACCGGACTACGAGCAGTACTTC. This chain uses TRBV6-1 with TRBJ2-7, with 8 nucleotides matching TRBD1. Germline-derived CDR1 and CDR2 are MNHNS and SASEGT. This CDR3 contains 16 residues. V trimming: 3 bases; J trimming: 3 bases; junction bases outside the gene matches: 10.

The V gene is TRBV2, the J gene TRBJ1-2, with D possibly being TRBD1 (5 bases). CDR1 and CDR2 from the germline V gene are SNHLY and FYNNEI. The CDR3 is 14 residues long. V was trimmed by 2 bases and J by 3 bases, leaving 10 bases between them. The CDR3 DNA reads TGTGCCAGCAGTGAATTCGGGGGGGACTATGGCTACACCTTC. The encoded protein is CASSEFGGDYGYTF.

This chain links TRBV6-7 with TRBJ2-7, with TRBD2 identical over 8 bases. TRBV6-7 is an ORF, with its function uncertain. CDR3 length: 14 amino acids. J lost 2 bases, V lost 5 bases, and 5 bases had no gene match. CDR3 in amino acids: CASSTTGGPYEQYV. The DNA for the CDR3 is TGTGCCAGCAGTACAACGGGGGGGCCCTACGAGCAGTACGTC.

The chain uses TRBV19 and TRBJ2-7; D may be TRBD2 (6 bases). Trimming took 3 bases from V and 0 from J, leaving 9 bases between them. This CDR3 contains 14 residues. Germline CDR1 is LNHDA and CDR2 is SQIVND (reference sequence). CDR3 bases: TGTGCCAGTAGTATGGGGGACTCCTCCTACGAGCAGTACTTC. This codes for CASSMGDSSYEQYF.

V and J are TRBV28 and TRBJ2-1; no clear D gene. The CDR3 sequence is 17 residues long. Trimming took off 2 bases at V and 0 bases at J, with 14 bases between the two ends. The V gene's germline CDR1 is MDHEN and CDR2 SYDVKM. CDR3 nucleotides: TGTGCCAGCAGTTTAGGTGTTTCGGTTAGCTCCTACAATGAGCAGTTCTTC. It encodes CASSLGVSVSSYNEQFF.

This chain joins TRBV28 and TRBJ2-7; TRBD2 agrees at 9 bases. V trimming: 1 base; J trimming: 5 bases; junction bases outside the gene matches: 18. Germline V gene data show CDR1 as MDHEN and CDR2 as SYDVKM. The CDR3 runs to 19 residues. This CDR3 is CASSLYPVLGAGGVHEQYF. CDR3 DNA: TGTGCCAGCAGTTTATATCCGGTTTTGGGGGCGGGAGGGGTCCACGAGCAGTACTTC.

This sequence joins TRBV11-2 and TRBJ2-1, with D unresolved. The CDR3 extends over 15 amino acids. The V gene's germline CDR1 is SGHAT and CDR2 FQNNGV. The ends were cut back, 5 bases at V and 3 bases at J, with 14 bases in the middle. The CDR3, as DNA: TGTGCCAGCAGCCCAAACCAGAGACTCTACAATGAGCAGTTCTTC. Its protein is CASSPNQRLYNEQFF.

The chain links TRBV6-1 to TRBJ1-3; 7 bases fit TRBD1. The trim removed 8 bases at V and 0 bases at J, leaving 4 bases unmatched. The CDR3 contains 14 residues. The germline CDR1 and CDR2 sequences are MNHNS and SASEGT. The CDR3 loop reads CASSGTDSGNTIYF. DNA for the CDR3: TGTGCCAGCTCAGGGACAGACTCTGGAAACACCATATATTTT.